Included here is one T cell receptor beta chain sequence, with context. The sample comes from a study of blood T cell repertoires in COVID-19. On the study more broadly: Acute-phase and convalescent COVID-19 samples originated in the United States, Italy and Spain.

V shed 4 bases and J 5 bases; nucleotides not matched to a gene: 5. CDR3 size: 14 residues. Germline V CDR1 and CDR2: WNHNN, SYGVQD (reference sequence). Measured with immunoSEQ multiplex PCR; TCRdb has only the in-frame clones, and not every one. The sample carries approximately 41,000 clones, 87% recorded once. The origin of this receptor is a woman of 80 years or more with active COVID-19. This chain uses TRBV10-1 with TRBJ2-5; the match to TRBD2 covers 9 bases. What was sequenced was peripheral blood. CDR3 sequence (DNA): TGCGCCAGCAGTGGCCTAGCGGGACGGGAGACCCAGTACTTC. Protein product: CASSGLAGRETQYF.